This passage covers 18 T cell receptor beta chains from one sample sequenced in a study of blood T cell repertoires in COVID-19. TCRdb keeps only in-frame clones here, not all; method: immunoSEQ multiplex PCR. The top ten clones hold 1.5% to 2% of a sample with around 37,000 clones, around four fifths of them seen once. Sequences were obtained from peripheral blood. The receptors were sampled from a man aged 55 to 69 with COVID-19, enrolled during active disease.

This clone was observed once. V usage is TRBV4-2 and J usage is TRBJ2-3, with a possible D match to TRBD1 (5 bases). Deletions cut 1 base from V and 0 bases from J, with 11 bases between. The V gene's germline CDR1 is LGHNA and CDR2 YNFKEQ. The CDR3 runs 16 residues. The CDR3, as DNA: TGTGCCAGCAGCCAAGTAGGGGCAATGAGCACAGATACGCAGTATTTT. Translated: CASSQVGAMSTDTQYF.

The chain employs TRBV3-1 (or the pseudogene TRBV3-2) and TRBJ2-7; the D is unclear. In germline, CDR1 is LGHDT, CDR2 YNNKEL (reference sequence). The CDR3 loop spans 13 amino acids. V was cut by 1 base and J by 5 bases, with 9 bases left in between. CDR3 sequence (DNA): TGTGCCAGCAGCCAAGGACTTGAGGACGAGCAGTACTTC. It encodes CASSQGLEDEQYF.

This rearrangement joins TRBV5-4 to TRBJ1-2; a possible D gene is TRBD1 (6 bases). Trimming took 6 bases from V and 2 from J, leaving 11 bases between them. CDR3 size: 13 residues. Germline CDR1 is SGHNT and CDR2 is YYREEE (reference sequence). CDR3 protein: CASTGQLNYGYTF. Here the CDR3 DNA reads TGTGCCAGCACCGGACAGTTAAACTATGGCTACACCTTC.

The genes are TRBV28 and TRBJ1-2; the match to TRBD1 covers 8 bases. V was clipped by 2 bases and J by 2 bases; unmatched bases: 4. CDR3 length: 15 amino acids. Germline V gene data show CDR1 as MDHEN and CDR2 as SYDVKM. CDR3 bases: TGTGCCAGCAGTTTAAGCGCAGGGGGCAACTATGGCTACACCTTC. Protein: CASSLSAGGNYGYTF.

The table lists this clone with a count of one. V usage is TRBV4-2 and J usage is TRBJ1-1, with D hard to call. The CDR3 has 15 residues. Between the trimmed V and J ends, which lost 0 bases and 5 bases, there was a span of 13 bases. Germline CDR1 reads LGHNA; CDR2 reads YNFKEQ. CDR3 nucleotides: TGTGCCAGCAGCCAAGAAGGGAGCGGGGTTACTGAAGCTTTCTTT. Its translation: CASSQEGSGVTEAFF.

The CDR3 region is CASSSRQAQYNEQFF. The DNA for the CDR3 is TGTGCCAGCAGCTCCCGACAGGCTCAGTACAATGAGCAGTTCTTC. V and J are TRBV11-3 and TRBJ2-1, with a tentative D call TRBD1 (6 bases). The CDR3 runs 15 residues. CDR1 is SGHNT and CDR2 is YENEEA in the germline V gene. V lost 4 bases, J lost 4 bases, and 14 bases lay in between. Complete variable domain (other parts from reference TRBV11-3 and TRBJ2-1): EAGVVQSPRYKIIEKKQPVAFWCNPISGHNTLYWYLQNLGQGPELLIRYENEEAVDDSQLPKDRFSAERLKGVDSTLKIQPAELGDSAVYLCASSSRQAQYNEQFFGPGTRLTVL.

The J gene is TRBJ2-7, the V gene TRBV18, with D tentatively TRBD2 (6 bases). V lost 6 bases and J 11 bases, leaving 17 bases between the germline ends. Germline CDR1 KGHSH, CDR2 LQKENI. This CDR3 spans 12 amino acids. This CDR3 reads CASSSGTGGKYF. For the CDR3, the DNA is TGTGCCAGCTCTTCCGGTACAGGCGGGAAGTACTTC.

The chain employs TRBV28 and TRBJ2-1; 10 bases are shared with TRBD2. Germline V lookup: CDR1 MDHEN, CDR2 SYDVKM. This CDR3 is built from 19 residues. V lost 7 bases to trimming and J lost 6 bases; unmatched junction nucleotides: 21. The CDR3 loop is CASTFHTGDRLAGFNEQFF. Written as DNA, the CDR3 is TGTGCCAGCACTTTTCATACAGGGGACCGACTAGCGGGCTTCAATGAGCAGTTCTTC.

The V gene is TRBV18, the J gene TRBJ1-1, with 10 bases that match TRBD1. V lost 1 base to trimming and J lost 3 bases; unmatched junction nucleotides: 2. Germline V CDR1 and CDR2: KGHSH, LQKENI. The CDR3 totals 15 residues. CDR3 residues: CASSPLGQGDTEAFF. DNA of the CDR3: TGTGCCAGCTCACCACTTGGACAGGGGGACACTGAAGCTTTCTTT. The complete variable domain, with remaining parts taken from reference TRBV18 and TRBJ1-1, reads NAGVMQNPRHLVRRRGQEARLRCSPMKGHSHVYWYRQLPEEGLKFMVYLQKENIIDESGMPKERFSAEFPKEGPSILRIQQVVRGDSAAYFCASSPLGQGDTEAFFGQGTRLTVV.

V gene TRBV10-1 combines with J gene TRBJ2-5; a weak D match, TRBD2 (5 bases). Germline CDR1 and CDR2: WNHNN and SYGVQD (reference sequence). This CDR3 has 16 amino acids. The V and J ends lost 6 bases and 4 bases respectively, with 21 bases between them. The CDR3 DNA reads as TGCGCCAGCAGACTCGCCCCCAGTCGAGGGAGAGAGACCCAGTACTTC. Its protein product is CASRLAPSRGRETQYF.

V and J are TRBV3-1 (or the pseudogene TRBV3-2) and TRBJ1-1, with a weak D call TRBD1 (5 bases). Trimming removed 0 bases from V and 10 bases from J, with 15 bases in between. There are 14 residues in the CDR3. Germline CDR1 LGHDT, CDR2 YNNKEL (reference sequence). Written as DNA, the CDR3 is TGTGCCAGCAGCCAAGAGGTGACGGGTAGGGGAGCTTTCTTT. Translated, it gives CASSQEVTGRGAFF.

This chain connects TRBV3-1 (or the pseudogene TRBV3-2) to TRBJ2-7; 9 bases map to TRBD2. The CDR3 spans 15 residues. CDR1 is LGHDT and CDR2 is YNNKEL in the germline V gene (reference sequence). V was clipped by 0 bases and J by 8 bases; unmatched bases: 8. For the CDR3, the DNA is TGTGCCAGCAGCCAAGATTTAGCGGGAGTTATTCAGCAGTACTTC. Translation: CASSQDLAGVIQQYF.

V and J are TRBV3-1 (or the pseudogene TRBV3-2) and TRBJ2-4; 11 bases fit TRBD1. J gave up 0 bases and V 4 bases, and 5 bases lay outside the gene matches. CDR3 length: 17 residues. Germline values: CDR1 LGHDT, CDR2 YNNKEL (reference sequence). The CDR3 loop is CASSPRDRGLAKNIQYF. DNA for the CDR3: TGTGCCAGCAGCCCCCGGGACAGGGGGTTAGCCAAAAACATTCAGTACTTC.

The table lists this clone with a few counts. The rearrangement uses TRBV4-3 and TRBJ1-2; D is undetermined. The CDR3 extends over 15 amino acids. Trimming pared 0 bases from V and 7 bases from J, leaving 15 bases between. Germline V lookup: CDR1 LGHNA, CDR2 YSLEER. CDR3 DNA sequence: TGCGCCAGCAGCCAAGATCCTAGGCTTGGTGGTGGCTACACCTTC. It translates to CASSQDPRLGGGYTF.

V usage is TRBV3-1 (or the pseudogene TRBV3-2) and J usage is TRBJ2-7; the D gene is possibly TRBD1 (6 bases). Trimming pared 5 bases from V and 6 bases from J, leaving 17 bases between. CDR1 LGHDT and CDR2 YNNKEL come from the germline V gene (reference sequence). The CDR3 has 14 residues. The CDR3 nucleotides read TGTGCCAGCAGCACCAGGGGATCTGAGGGCGAGCAGTACTTC. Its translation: CASSTRGSEGEQYF.

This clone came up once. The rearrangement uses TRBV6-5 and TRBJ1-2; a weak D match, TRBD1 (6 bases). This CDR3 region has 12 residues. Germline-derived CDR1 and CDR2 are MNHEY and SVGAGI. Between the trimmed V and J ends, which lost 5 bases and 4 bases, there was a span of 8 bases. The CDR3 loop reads CASSTTGYGYTF. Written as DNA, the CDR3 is TGTGCCAGCAGTACGACAGGCTATGGCTACACCTTC.

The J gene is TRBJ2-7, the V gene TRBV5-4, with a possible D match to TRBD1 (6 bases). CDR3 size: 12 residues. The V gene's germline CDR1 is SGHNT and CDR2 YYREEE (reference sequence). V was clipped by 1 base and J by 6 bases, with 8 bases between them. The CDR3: CASSLQGFEQYF. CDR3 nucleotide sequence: TGTGCCAGCAGCTTGCAGGGGTTCGAGCAGTACTTC.

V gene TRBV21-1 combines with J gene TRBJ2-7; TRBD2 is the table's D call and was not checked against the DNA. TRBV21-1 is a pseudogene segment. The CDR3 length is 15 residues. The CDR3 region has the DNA TGTGCCAGCAGCGTAGCACCAAGGGAGTTTTACGAGCAGTACTTC. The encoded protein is CASSVAPREFYEQYF.